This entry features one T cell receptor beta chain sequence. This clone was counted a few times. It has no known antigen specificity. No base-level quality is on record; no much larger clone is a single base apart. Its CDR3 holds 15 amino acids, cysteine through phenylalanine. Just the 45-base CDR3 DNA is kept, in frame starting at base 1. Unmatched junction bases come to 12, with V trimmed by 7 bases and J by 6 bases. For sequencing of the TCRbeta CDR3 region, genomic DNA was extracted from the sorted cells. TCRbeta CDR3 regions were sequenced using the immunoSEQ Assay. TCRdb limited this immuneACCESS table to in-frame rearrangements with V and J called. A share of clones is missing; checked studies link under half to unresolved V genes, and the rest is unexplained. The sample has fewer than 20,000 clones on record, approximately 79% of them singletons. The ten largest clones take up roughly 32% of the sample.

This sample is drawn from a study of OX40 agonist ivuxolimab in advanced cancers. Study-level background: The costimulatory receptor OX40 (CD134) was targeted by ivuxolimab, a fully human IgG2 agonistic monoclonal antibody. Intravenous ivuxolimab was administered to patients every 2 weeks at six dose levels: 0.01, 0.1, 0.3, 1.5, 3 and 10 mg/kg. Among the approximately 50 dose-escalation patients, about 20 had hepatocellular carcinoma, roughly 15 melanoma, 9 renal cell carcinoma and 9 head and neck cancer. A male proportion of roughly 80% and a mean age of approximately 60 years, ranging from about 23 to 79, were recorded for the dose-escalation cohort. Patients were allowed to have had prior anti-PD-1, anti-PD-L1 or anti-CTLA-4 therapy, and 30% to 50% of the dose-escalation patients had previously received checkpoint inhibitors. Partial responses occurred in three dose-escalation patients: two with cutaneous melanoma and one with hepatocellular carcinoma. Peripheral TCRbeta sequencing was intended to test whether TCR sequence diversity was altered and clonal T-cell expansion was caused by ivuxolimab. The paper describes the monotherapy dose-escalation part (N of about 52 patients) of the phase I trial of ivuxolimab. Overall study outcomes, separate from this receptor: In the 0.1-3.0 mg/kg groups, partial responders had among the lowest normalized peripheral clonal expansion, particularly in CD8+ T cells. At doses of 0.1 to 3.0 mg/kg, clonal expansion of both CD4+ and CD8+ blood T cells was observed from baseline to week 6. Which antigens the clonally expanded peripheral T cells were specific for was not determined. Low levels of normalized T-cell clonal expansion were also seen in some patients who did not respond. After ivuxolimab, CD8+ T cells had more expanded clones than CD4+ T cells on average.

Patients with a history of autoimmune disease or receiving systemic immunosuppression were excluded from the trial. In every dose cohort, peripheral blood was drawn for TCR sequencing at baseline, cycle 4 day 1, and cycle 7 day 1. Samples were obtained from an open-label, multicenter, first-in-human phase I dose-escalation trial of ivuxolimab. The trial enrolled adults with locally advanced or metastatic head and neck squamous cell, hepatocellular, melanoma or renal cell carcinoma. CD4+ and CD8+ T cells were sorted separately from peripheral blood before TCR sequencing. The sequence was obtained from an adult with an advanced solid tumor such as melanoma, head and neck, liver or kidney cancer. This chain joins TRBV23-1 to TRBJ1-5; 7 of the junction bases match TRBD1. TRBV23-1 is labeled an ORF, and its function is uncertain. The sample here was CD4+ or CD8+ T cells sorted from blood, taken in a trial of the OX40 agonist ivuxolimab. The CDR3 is CASIRQGWRVQPQHF. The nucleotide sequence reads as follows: TGCGCCAGCATCCGACAGGGCTGGCGGGTTCAGCCCCAGCATTTT.